The clone carrying this T cell receptor beta chain was counted a few times. The record originates from a study of blood T cell repertoires in COVID-19. Overall study context: Material from acute and convalescent COVID-19 was sourced from the United States, Italy and Spain. PBMCs, B-cell-depleted T cells, or T cells were the source of the cDNA or gDNA that made up the material.

V lost 6 bases and J lost 4, with 15 bases in between. In germline, CDR1 is SEHNR, CDR2 FQNEAQ (reference sequence). The CDR3 consists of 14 residues. The assay was immunoSEQ multiplex PCR, and TCRdb's table has in-frame clones only and misses some. The table has around 130,000 clones, around 82% seen once; the top ten hold about 8%. The receptor comes from a human donor in a cohort sampled during active COVID-19. The sample comprised peripheral blood. The V gene is TRBV7-9, the J gene TRBJ1-1; tentative D call: TRBD1 (5 bases). In DNA form, the CDR3 reads TGTGCCAGCAGTGGGGCAGCCAAGGGCACTGAAGCTTTCTTT. Protein: CASSGAAKGTEAFF.